These T cell receptor beta chains were read from a single sample in a study of OX40 agonist ivuxolimab in advanced cancers. The method was immunoSEQ multiplex PCR; TCRdb's version includes in-frame clones alone and lacks a portion of them. The sample contains tens of thousands of clones, about 89% of which appear only once. The sample consisted of CD4+ or CD8+ T cells sorted from blood, taken in a trial of the OX40 agonist ivuxolimab. The receptor set was obtained from an adult with an advanced solid tumor such as melanoma, head and neck, liver or kidney cancer. CDR3s leave out the opening cysteine and the closing phenylalanine or tryptophan.

J gene | V gene | CDR3 protein
TRBJ1-1 | TRBV27 | ASSLSGTEAF
TRBJ2-7 | TRBV11-2 | ASSLPSGRNEQY
TRBJ2-7 | TRBV9 | ASSKGASGSYEQY
TRBJ2-1 | TRBV4-1 | ASSPTESSYNEQF
TRBJ2-2 | TRBV5-1 | ASSPGLAGASTGELF
TRBJ2-1 | TRBV25-1 | ASSELHYEQF
TRBJ2-1 | TRBV18 | ASSPGLAGKGSYNEQF
TRBJ2-1 | TRBV6-5 | ASSYSGNNEQF
TRBJ1-2 | TRBV7-9 | ASSPTGAFGYT
TRBJ1-1 | TRBV28 | ASSGPGQGPDSEAF
TRBJ2-1 | TRBV28 | ASSLRLAGGHEQF
TRBJ2-2 | TRBV9 | ASSLRDRGHSGELF
TRBJ1-1 | TRBV19 | ASTNRGDTEAF
TRBJ1-1 | TRBV7-8 | ASSLGRLNTEAF
TRBJ2-1 | TRBV29-1 | SVIKPISYNEQF
TRBJ2-5 | TRBV5-6 | ASSQPGQSLGETQY
TRBJ1-1 | TRBV25-1 | ASTGSRGTEAF
TRBJ2-1 | TRBV7-8 | ASGRALAGLMGPNEQF
TRBJ2-2 | TRBV28 | ASSPPSGRTGELF
TRBJ1-2 | TRBV5-6 | ASSLIRQENYGYT
TRBJ2-3 | TRBV5-6 | ASSAPQADTQY
TRBJ1-1 | TRBV6-6 | ASSYPVSEGGTEAF
TRBJ2-1 | TRBV7-9 | ASSFTSGRDEQF
TRBJ2-1 | TRBV2 | ASEGDEQF